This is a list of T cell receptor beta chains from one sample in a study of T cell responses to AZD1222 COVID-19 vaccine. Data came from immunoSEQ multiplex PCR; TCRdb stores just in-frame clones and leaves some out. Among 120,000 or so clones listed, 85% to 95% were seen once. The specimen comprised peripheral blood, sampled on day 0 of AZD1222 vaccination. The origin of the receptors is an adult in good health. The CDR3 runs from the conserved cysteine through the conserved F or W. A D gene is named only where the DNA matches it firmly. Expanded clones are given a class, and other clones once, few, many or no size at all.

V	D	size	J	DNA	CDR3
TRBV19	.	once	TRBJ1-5	TGTGCCAGTAGTAGATTACAGGGCCGCAATCAGCCCCAGCATTTT	CASSRLQGRNQPQHF
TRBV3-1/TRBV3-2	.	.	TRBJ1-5	TGTGCCAGCAGCCAAACAGGGACGGGTCAGCCCCAGCATTTT	CASSQTGTGQPQHF
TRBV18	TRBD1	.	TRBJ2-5	TGTGCCAGCTCACCACTGGGACAGGGGCGATTGGAGACCCAGTACTTC	CASSPLGQGRLETQYF
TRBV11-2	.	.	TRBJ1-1	TGTGCCAGCAGCTTCGGCGGTTCTGAAGCTTTCTTT	CASSFGGSEAFF
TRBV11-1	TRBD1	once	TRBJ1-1	TGTGCCAGCAGGGACAGGGCGACTGAAGCTTTCTTT	CASRDRATEAFF
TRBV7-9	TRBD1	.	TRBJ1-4	TGTGCCAGCAGCTCAAACAGGGGTCCGGATGAAAAACTGTTTTTT	CASSSNRGPDEKLFF
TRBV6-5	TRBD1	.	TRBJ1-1	TGTGCCAGCAGTCTGACAGGGGGGAACACTGAAGCTTTCTTT	CASSLTGGNTEAFF
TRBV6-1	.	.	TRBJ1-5	TGTGCCAGCAGTGAATCAGGGGAGCTGGAGCCCCAGCATTTT	CASSESGELEPQHF
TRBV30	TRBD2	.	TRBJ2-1	TGTGCCTGGAGAGCCCAACGACCGGGGGGGATATACAATGAGCAGTTCTTC	CAWRAQRPGGIYNEQFF
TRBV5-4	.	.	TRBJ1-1	TGTGCCAGCAGCCCATCGAACACTGAAGCTTTCTTT	CASSPSNTEAFF
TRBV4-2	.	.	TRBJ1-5	TGTGCCAGCAGCCAAGGCCAGGATCAGCCCCAGCATTTT	CASSQGQDQPQHF
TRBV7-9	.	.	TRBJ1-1	TGTGCCAGCAGCGGGGGGAGGTACACTGAAGCTTTCTTT	CASSGGRYTEAFF
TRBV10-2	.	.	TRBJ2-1	TGCGCCAGCAGTTCGGACGGGGGCCGGGGATACAATGAGCAGTTCTTC	CASSSDGGRGYNEQFF
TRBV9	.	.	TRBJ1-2	TGTGCCAGCAGCGTAGCTGGGTGGGGAGAGTATGGCTACACCTTC	CASSVAGWGEYGYTF
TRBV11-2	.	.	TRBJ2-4	TGTGCCAGCAGCTTAGCGGGGTTCAAAAACATTCAGTACTTC	CASSLAGFKNIQYF
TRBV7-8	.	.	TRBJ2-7	TGTGCCAGCACCAAAGGAGGCCTATTCTCCTACGAGCAGTACTTC	CASTKGGLFSYEQYF
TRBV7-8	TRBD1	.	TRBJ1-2	TGTGCCAGCAGCTTAGGGCTGACAGGGGTTGTGGAGCATGGCTACACCTTC	CASSLGLTGVVEHGYTF
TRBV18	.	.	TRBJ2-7	TGTGCCAGCTCACCAGTTCTTACCTACGAGCAGTACTTC	CASSPVLTYEQYF
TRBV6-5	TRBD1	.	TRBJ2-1	TGTGCCAGCCGGACAGGAAAAAGCTCCTACAATGAGCAGTTCTTC	CASRTGKSSYNEQFF
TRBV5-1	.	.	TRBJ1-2	TGCGCCAGCAGCTTGGCAGGTGGCAGGGAAGGCTATGGCTACACCTTC	CASSLAGGREGYGYTF
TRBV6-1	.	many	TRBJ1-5	TGTGCCAGCAGTGAAGAAGAGGGGGGGAGTCAGCCCCAGCATTTT	CASSEEEGGSQPQHF
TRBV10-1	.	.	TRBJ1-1	TGCGCCAGCAGTGAGTCGAGAGGGCGCATGAACACTGAAGCTTTCTTT	CASSESRGRMNTEAFF
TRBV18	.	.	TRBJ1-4	TGTGCCAGCTCACCGGCAACAGGGTCGGAGGAAAAACTGTTTTTT	CASSPATGSEEKLFF
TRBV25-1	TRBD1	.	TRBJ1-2	TGTGCCAGCAGTGCGGGACAGGCTAACTATGGCTACACCTTC	CASSAGQANYGYTF
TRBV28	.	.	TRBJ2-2	TGTGCCAGCAGTTTAGGCAGGGTCTACACCGGGGAGCTGTTTTTT	CASSLGRVYTGELFF
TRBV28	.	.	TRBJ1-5	TGTGCCAGCAGTCCTCTTCGAGGTGGCGGTCAGCCCCAGCATTTT	CASSPLRGGGQPQHF
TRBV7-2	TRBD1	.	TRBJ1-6	TGTGCCAGCACCCCTCGGGACAGTCATAATTCACCCCTCCACTTT	CASTPRDSHNSPLHF
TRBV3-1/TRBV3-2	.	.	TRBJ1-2	TGTGCCAGCAGCCCCGGGACAACGGATGGCTACACCTTC	CASSPGTTDGYTF
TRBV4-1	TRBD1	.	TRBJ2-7	TGCGCCAGCAGCCCGGGACAGGGCCCTTCCTACGAGCAGTACTTC	CASSPGQGPSYEQYF
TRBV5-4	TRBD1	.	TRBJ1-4	TGTGCCAGCAGCTCCGGGACAGGGGCACAAGAAAAACTGTTTTTT	CASSSGTGAQEKLFF
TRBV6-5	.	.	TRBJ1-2	TGTGCCAGCAGTTCCACCGGGAAGGTTATTTACTATGGCTACACCTTC	CASSSTGKVIYYGYTF